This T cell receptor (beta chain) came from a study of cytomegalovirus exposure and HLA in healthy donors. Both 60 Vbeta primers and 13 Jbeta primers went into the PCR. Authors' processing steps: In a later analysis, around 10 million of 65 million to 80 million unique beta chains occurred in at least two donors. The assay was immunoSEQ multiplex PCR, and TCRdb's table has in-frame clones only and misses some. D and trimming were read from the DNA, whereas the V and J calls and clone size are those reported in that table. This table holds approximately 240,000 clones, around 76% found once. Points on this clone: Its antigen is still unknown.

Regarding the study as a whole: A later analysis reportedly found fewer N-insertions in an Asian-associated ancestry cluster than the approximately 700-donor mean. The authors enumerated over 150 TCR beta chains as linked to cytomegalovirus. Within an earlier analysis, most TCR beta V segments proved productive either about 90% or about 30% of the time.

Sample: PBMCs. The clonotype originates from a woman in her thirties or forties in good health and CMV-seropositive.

The CDR3 region is CASSEQGTGIYGYTF. The CDR3, as DNA: TGTGCCAGCAGTGAACAAGGGACAGGGATCTATGGCTACACCTTC. The genes are TRBV2 and TRBJ1-2, with 9 positions matching TRBD1. The CDR3 extends over 15 amino acids. Germline-derived CDR1 and CDR2 are SNHLY and FYNNEI. Trimming at V came to 2 bases and at J to 4 bases, leaving 5 bases not matched to a gene.